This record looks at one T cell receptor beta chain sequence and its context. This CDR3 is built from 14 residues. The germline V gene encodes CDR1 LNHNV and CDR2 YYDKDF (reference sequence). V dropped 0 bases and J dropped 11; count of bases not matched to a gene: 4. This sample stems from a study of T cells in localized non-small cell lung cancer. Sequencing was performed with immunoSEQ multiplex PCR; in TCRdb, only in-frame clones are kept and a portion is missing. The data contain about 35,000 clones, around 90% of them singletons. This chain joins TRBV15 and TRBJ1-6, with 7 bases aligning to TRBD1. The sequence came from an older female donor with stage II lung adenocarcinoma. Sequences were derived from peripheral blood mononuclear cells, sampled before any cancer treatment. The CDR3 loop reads CATSRETGTPPLHF. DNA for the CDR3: TGTGCCACCAGCAGAGAGACAGGGACGCCACCCCTCCACTTT.